The following is a TCR beta chain sequence with its context. Its cognate antigen is unknown. Deletions cut 1 base from V and 7 bases from J, with 16 bases between. Germline CDR1 reads SGHDT; CDR2 reads YYEEEE. The CDR3 extends over 15 amino acids. Amplification used 60 Vbeta primers and 13 Jbeta primers. Profiled with immunoSEQ multiplex PCR; TCRdb holds only in-frame clones, not every one. The table lists over 100,000 clones, roughly 78% of them singletons. This specimen comes from a study of cytomegalovirus exposure and HLA in healthy donors. The study, taken as a whole, reports: The study dropped some indistinguishable V segments, TRBV6-2 and TRBV6-3 among them. Analysis was performed later, and it showed HLA-associated TCR beta chains to be more clonally expanded than equally common others.

The chain joins TRBV5-6 to TRBJ2-3, with D perhaps TRBD2 (7 bases). This TCR was sampled from a woman aged 30 to 39 in good health and CMV-seropositive. The sequenced material came from PBMCs. CDR3 sequence: CASSLWGGMQNTQYF. CDR3 nucleotides: TGTGCCAGCAGCTTGTGGGGGGGCATGCAAAATACGCAGTATTTT.